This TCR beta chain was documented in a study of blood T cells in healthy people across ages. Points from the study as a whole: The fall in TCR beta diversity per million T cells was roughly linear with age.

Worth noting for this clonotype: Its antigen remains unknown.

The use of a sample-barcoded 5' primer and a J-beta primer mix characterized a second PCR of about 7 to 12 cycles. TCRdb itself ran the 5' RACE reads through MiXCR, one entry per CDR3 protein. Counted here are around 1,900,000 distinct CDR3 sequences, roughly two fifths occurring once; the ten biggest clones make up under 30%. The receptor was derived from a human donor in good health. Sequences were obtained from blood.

The CDR3 loop reads CASSIGTRNEKLFF. In DNA form, the CDR3 reads TGTGCCAGCAGCATAGGGACAAGGAATGAAAAACTGTTTTTT. V and J are TRBV2 and TRBJ1-4, with TRBD1 as a possible D gene (6 bases). The V and J ends lost 6 bases and 5 bases respectively, with 13 bases between them. The CDR3 is made up of 14 amino acids. Germline V gene sequence: CDR1 SNHLY, CDR2 FYNNEI.